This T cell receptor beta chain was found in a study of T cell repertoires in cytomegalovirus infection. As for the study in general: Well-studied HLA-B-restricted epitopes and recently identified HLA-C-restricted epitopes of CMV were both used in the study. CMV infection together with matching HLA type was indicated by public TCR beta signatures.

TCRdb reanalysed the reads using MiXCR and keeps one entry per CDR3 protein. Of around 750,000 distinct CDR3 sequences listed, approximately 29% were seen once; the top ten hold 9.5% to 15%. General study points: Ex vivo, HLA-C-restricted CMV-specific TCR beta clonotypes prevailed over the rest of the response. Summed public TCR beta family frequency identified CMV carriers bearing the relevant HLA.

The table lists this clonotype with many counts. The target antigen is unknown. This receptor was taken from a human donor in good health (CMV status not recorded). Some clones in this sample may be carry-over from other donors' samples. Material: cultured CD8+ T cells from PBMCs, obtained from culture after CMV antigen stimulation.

The CDR3 protein is CASSLTGAYEQYV. The CDR3 bases are TGTGCCAGCAGCTTGACAGGAGCTTACGAGCAGTACGTC. V is TRBV7-2 and J is TRBJ2-7, with D maybe TRBD1 (6 bases). V was cut by 3 bases and J by 4 bases, with 10 bases left in between. This CDR3 is 13 amino acids long. In germline, CDR1 is SGHTA, CDR2 FQGNSA.